Below are 6 T cell receptor beta chains sequenced from a single sample in a study of T cell repertoires in cytomegalovirus infection (dated by TCRdb to between 2018 and 2020). Antigens for these TCRs are unknown. According to the study, the label for this sample's treatment or condition signals: in vitro stimulation with specific CMV peptide epitopes to enrich CMV-specific T cells. The listed sequencing device is Illumina HiSeq 1500. TCRdb trimmed public reads at Q25 via fastp, called clones via MiXCR and kept in-frame beta chains. Rows are combined by CDR3 protein, so each entry shows the most common genes and DNA. This sample comprises about 270,000 distinct CDR3 sequences, 20% to 25% of them detected only once. The leading ten clones occupy about 20% of the sample. The specimen was cultured PBMCs, collected from culture after CMV antigen stimulation. Receptor source: a human donor in good health (CMV status not recorded). Some clones in this sample may be carry-over from other donors' samples.

As regards this clonotype: One base away lies a much larger clone, so this may be a sequencing read error. This likely comes from a read error, as the CDR3 has no conserved phenylalanine or tryptophan at its end. This rearrangement joins TRBV7-2 to TRBJ2-7, with 8 bases that match TRBD2. J gave up 4 bases and V 4 bases, and 9 bases lay outside the gene matches. Germline V CDR1 and CDR2: SGHTA, FQGNSA. This CDR3 region has 15 residues. The CDR3 region has the DNA TGTGCCAGCAGCTACGAGCGGGAGAGAAGGTACGAGCAGTACATC. Encoded protein: CASSYERERRYEQYI.

This chain joins TRBV18 and TRBJ2-5, with no clear D. Trimming left V 4 bases short and J 5 bases short, with 11 bases between. This CDR3 is 13 amino acids long. Per germline, CDR1 KGHSH and CDR2 LQKENI. DNA of the CDR3: TGTGCCAGCTCACATGGGATGAAGGAGACCCAGTACTTC. It yields the protein CASSHGMKETQYF.

The sample holds many counts of this clonotype. This chain uses TRBV28 with TRBJ2-2, with D unresolved. The ends were cut back, 2 bases at V and 7 bases at J, with 8 bases in the middle. The CDR3 extends over 13 amino acids. The germline V gene has CDR1 MDHEN and CDR2 SYDVKM. The CDR3 coding sequence is TGTGCCAGCAGTTTACTAGGGCACGGGGAGCTGTTTTTT. Amino acids: CASSLLGHGELFF.

There are many counts of this clonotype. This chain's CDR3 is CASSLEGLGSEQYV. CDR3 coding DNA: TGCGCCAGCAGCTTGGAGGGCCTGGGGAGCGAGCAGTACGTC. V is TRBV5-1 and J is TRBJ2-7, with TRBD2 as a possible D gene (5 bases). Looked up from germline, CDR1 is SGHRS and CDR2 is YFSETQ. V lost 0 bases to trimming and J lost 6 bases, with 13 bases between them. The CDR3 length is 14 residues.

This clonotype was counted between two and nine times. This chain links TRBV7-9 with TRBJ1-2; no clear D. Germline V gives CDR1 SEHNR, CDR2 FQNEAQ (reference sequence). The length of the CDR3 is 13 residues. Deletions cut 1 base from V and 8 bases from J, with 11 bases between. The CDR3 spells CASSLDGIFGYTF. CDR3 bases: TGTGCCAGCAGCTTAGACGGTATCTTCGGCTACACCTTC.

Details on this clonotype: One end of the junction fails to match germline, which may point to a read error. The rearrangement joins TRBV19 to TRBJ1-1; D call uncertain. CDR1 is LNHDA and CDR2 is SQIVND in the germline V gene (reference sequence). The CDR3 has 13 amino acids. The CDR3 nucleotides read TGTGTCAGTAGTCCCTTAGGATTCACTGAAGCTTTCTTT. Translated, it gives CVSSPLGFTEAFF.